A single sample gave rise to the 13 T cell receptor beta chains below, sequenced in a study of control samples from healthy donors and cancer patients. Data came from immunoSEQ multiplex PCR; TCRdb stores just in-frame clones and leaves some out. Of roughly 400,000 clones in the sample, around 90% were seen once. Material: PBMCs. The source of these receptors is a man aged 40-55 years with head and neck cancer.

The V call is TRBV3-1 (or the pseudogene TRBV3-2), the J call TRBJ2-4, with D possibly called TRBD1 or TRBD2 (5 bases each). The CDR3 has 20 amino acids. Germline CDR1 and CDR2: LGHDT and YNNKEL (reference sequence). V was trimmed by 0 bases and J by 0 bases, leaving 21 bases between them. The CDR3 protein is CASSQDGGPLSSLAKNIQYF. Written as DNA, the CDR3 is TGTGCCAGCAGCCAAGATGGGGGACCGCTGTCAAGTCTAGCCAAAAACATTCAGTACTTC.

The V call is TRBV5-1, the J call TRBJ2-2; 8 bases are a match to TRBD2. The CDR3 has 15 residues. Germline CDR1 SGHRS, CDR2 YFSETQ. J was trimmed by 3 bases and V by 3 bases; bases with no gene match: 4. CDR3 residues: CASSWGLDYTGELFF. CDR3 coding DNA: TGCGCCAGCAGCTGGGGACTAGATTACACCGGGGAGCTGTTTTTT.

The chain links TRBV28 to TRBJ2-4, with 7 positions matching TRBD2. This CDR3 has 14 amino acids. V gave up 8 bases and J gave up 3 bases; unmatched junction bases: 7. Germline V gene sequence: CDR1 MDHEN, CDR2 SYDVKM. This CDR3 reads CASEGGAGKNIQYF. The CDR3 nucleotides are TGTGCCAGCGAGGGAGGGGCCGGCAAAAACATTCAGTACTTC.

The gene calls are TRBV24-1 and TRBJ2-5; D gene uncertain. With 3 bases removed from V and 0 bases from J, the gap between germline ends came to 7 bases. The CDR3 covers 14 residues. In germline, CDR1 is KGHDR, CDR2 SFDVKD. The CDR3 reads CATSDRVNQETQYF. The CDR3 DNA is TGTGCCACCAGTGATAGGGTTAACCAAGAGACCCAGTACTTC.

About this clone: At the DNA level, this CDR3 is encoded by other sequences in the same sample as well. The chain couples TRBV5-4 to TRBJ2-5; D is unresolved. This CDR3 spans 11 amino acids. V lost 2 bases to trimming and J lost 3 bases, with 2 bases between them. CDR1 SGHNT and CDR2 YYREEE come from the germline V gene (reference sequence). CDR3 in DNA: TGTGCCAGCAGCTTAGAAGAGACCCAGTACTTC. Its protein is CASSLEETQYF. Based on the CDR3 plus reference TRBV5-4 and TRBJ2-5, the full variable domain is ETGVTQSPTHLIKTRGQQVTLRCSSQSGHNTVSWYQQALGQGPQFIFQYYREEENGRGNFPPRFSGLQFPNYSSELNVNALELDDSALYLCASSLEETQYFGPGTRLLVL.

The chain joins TRBV11-1 to TRBJ2-5; the D is unclear. Germline CDR1 SGHAT, CDR2 FQDESV (reference sequence). Trimming left V 5 bases short and J 9 bases short, with 7 bases between. The CDR3 contains 10 residues. The CDR3: CASSPRSQYF. CDR3 sequence (DNA): TGTGCCAGCAGCCCCCGATCCCAGTACTTC.

The rearrangement uses TRBV12-3 or TRBV12-4 and TRBJ1-4; no reliable D call. The ends were cut back, 3 bases at V and 4 bases at J, with 6 bases in the middle. This CDR3 comprises 13 residues. The CDR3 sequence is CASSFPDNEKLFF. The CDR3 DNA reads TGTGCCAGCAGTTTCCCGGATAATGAAAAACTGTTTTTT.

This chain links TRBV4-3 with TRBJ1-2, with TRBD1 as a possible D gene (6 bases). The CDR3 is 13 amino acids. V was shortened by 4 bases and J by 8 bases, with 14 bases between the two germline ends. Germline V gene lookup returns CDR1 LGHNA and CDR2 YSLEER. The CDR3 region has the DNA TGCGCCAGCAGCCGGTCGTTCCAGGGGGGCTACACCTTC. Residues: CASSRSFQGGYTF.

The chain recombines TRBV6-4 with TRBJ2-1, with D perhaps assigned TRBD1 or TRBD2 (5 bases each). V lost 6 bases, J lost 4 bases, and 16 bases lay in between. The germline V gene has CDR1 MRHNA and CDR2 SNTAGT. The CDR3 has 15 amino acids. This CDR3 reads CASRREGSDYNEQFF. The CDR3 DNA sequence: TGTGCCAGCAGAAGAGAGGGGTCGGATTACAATGAGCAGTTCTTC.

The rearrangement uses TRBV5-5 and TRBJ2-7, with D possibly matching TRBD1 (6 bases). Per the germline V gene, CDR1 is SGHKS and CDR2 is YYEKEE (reference sequence). The germline V and J ends were trimmed by 4 bases and 3 bases, with 20 bases remaining between them. There are 16 residues in the CDR3. CDR3 in amino acids: CASSEAGDGSFYEQYF. CDR3 coding DNA: TGTGCCAGCAGCGAGGCAGGGGATGGGTCCTTCTACGAGCAGTACTTC.

The rearrangement uses TRBV28 and TRBJ2-1; possible D gene TRBD2, 6 bases. The CDR3 runs 15 residues. Germline V gene data show CDR1 as MDHEN and CDR2 as SYDVKM. V shed 7 bases and J shed 8 bases, with 21 bases lying between them. The CDR3 reads CASTSPTAGRYEQFF. CDR3 DNA: TGTGCCAGCACCTCCCCGACTGCCGGGAGATATGAGCAGTTCTTC.

This chain links TRBV2 with TRBJ2-1, with 11 bases fitting TRBD1. Germline CDR1 SNHLY, CDR2 FYNNEI. The length of the CDR3 is 15 residues. V lost 5 bases and J lost 5; bases outside the gene matches: 5. The CDR3 loop reads CASSSPGQGDNEQFF. The DNA for the CDR3 is TGTGCCAGCAGTTCTCCGGGACAGGGGGACAATGAGCAGTTCTTC.

The genes are TRBV6-5 and TRBJ2-5; perhaps TRBD1 as D (6 bases). From germline, CDR1 is MNHEY and CDR2 SVGAGI. The CDR3 contains 14 residues. The germline V and J ends were trimmed by 6 bases and 5 bases, with 16 bases remaining between them. In nucleotides, the CDR3 is TGTGCCAGCAGACAACAGGGTTCGGGGGAGACCCAGTACTTC. It is translated as CASRQQGSGETQYF.